This T cell receptor beta chain originates from a study of cytomegalovirus exposure and HLA in healthy donors. Study-level points and caveats: Judged likely to be a sequencing artifact was a cluster of highly shared sequence variants.

Trimming stripped 4 bases from V and 8 bases from J, with 20 bases between. Germline V gives CDR1 MNHEY, CDR2 SVGAGI. This CDR3 region has 15 residues. To note about this clone: The target antigen is unknown.

It was with 60 Vbeta and 13 Jbeta primers that the PCR ran. TCRdb's table, derived via immunoSEQ multiplex PCR, lists solely in-frame clones and lacks some. The table lists more than 95,000 clones, about 84% of them singletons, with around 4% in the top ten. The TCR sequence derives from a man aged 35 to 55 in good health and CMV-seronegative. V and J are TRBV6-5 and TRBJ1-2; D may be TRBD1 (5 bases). The source material was PBMCs. The CDR3 DNA is TGTGCCAGCAGTTCCCGGAGGGGAGGGTCGAACGGCTACACCTTC. Protein product: CASSSRRGGSNGYTF.